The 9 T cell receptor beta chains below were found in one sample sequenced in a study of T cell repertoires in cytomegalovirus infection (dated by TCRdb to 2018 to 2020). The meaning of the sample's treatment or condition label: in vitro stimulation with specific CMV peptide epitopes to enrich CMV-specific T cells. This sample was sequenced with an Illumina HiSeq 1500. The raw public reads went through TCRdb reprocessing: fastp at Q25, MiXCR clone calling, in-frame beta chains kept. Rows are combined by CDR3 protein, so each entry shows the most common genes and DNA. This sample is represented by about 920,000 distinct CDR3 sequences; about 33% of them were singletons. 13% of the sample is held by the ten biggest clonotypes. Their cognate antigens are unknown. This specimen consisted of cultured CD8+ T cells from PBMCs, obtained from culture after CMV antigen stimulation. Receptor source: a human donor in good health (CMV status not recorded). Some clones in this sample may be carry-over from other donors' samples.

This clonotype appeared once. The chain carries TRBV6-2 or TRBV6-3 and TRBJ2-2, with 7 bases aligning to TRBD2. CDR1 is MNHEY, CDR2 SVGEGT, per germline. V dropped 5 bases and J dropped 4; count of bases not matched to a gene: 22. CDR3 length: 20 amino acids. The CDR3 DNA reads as TGTGCCAGCAGTGATCATCCTCCGGGACTACCGGGGGTGAGCACCGGGGAGCTGTTTTTT. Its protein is CASSDHPPGLPGVSTGELFF.

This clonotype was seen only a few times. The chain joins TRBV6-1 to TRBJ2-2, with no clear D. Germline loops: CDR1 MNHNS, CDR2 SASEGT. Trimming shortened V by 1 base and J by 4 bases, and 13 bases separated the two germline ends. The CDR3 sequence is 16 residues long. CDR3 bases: TGTGCCAGCAGTGAAGTGCCGAACCCGAGCACCGGGGAGCTGTTTTTT. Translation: CASSEVPNPSTGELFF.

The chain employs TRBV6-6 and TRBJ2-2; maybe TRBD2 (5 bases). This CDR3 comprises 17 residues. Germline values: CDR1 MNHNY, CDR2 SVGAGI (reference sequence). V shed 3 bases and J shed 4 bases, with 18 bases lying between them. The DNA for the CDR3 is TGTGCCAGCAGTTATGCAGAATGGGGAGTGGGCACCGGGGAGCTGTTTTTT. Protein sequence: CASSYAEWGVGTGELFF.

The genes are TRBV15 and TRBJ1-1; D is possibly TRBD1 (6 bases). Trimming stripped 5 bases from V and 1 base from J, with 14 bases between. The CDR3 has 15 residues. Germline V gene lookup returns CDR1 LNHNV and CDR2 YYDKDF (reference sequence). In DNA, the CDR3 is TGTGCCACCAGCTATATCAGGGGATCGAACACTGAAGCTTTCTTT. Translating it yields CATSYIRGSNTEAFF.

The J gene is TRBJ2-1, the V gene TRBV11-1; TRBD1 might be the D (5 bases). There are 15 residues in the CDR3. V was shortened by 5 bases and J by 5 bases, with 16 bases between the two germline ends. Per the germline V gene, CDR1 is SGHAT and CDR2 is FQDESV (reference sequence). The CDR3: CASSLWPDTDNEQFF. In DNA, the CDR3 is TGTGCCAGCAGCCTCTGGCCGGACACCGACAATGAGCAGTTCTTC.

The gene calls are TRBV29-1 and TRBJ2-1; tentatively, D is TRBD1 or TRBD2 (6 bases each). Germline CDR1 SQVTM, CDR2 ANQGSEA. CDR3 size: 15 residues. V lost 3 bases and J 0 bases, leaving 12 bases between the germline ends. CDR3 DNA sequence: TGCAGCGTTGATCCGGGGGCTAGCTCCTACAATGAGCAGTTCTTC. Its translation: CSVDPGASSYNEQFF.

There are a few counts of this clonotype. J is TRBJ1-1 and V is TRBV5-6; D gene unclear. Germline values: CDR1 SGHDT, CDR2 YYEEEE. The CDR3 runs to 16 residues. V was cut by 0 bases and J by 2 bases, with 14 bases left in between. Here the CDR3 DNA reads TGTGCCAGCAGCTTGGGTCTTCAAGTATCAAACACTGAAGCTTTCTTT. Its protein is CASSLGLQVSNTEAFF.

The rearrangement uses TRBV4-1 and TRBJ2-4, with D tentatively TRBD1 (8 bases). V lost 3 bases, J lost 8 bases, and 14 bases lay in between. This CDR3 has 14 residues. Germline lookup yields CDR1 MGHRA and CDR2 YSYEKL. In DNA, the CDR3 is TGCGCCAGCAGCCACGACAGGGGAGGGGACATTCAGTACTTC. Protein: CASSHDRGGDIQYF.

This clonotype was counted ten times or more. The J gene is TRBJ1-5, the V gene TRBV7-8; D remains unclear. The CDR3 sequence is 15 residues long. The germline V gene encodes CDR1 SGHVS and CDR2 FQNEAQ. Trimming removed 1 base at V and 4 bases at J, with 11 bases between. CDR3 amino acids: CASSLGAGGNQPQHF. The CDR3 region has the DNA TGTGCCAGCAGCTTAGGGGCGGGTGGGAATCAGCCCCAGCATTTT.